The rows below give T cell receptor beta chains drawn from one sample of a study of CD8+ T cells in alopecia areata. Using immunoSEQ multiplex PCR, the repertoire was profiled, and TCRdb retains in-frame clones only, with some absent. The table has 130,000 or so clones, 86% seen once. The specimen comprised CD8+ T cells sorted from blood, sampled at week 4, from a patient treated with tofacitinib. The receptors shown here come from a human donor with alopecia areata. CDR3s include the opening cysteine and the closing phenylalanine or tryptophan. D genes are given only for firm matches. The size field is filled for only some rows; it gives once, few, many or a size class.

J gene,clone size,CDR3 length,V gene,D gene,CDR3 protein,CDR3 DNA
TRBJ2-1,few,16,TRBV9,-,CASSPESRADYNEQFF,TGTGCCAGCAGCCCAGAGAGCAGGGCCGATTACAATGAGCAGTTCTTC
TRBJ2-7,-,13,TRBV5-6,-,CASSLGSSYEQYF,TGTGCCAGCAGCTTGGGCTCATCCTACGAGCAGTACTTC
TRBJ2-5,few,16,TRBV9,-,CASSVDVGEVGETQYF,TGTGCCAGCAGCGTAGATGTCGGGGAAGTGGGGGAGACCCAGTACTTC
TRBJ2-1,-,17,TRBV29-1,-,CSVEDRDLKSSYNEQFF,TGCAGCGTTGAAGATCGGGACTTAAAAAGCTCCTACAATGAGCAGTTCTTC
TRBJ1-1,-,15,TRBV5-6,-,CASSGSTGSNTEAFF,TGTGCCAGCAGCGGATCCACAGGCTCGAACACTGAAGCTTTCTTT
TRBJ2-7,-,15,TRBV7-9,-,CASSFTFVRDGEQYF,TGTGCCAGCAGCTTCACTTTTGTAAGGGATGGCGAGCAGTACTTC
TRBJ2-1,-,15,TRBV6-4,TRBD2,CASSLTSGSYNEQFF,TGTGCCAGCAGTCTGACTAGCGGGAGCTACAATGAGCAGTTCTTC
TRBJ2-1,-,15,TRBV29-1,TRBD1,CSVEPPDRSYNEQFF,TGCAGCGTTGAGCCCCCGGACAGGTCCTACAATGAGCAGTTCTTC
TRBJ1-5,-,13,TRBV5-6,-,CASSLGGGQPQHF,TGTGCCAGCAGCTTGGGAGGGGGTCAGCCCCAGCATTTT
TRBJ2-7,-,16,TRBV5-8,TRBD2,CASSSTGTSGSYEQYF,TGTGCCAGCAGCTCGACCGGGACTAGCGGATCCTACGAGCAGTACTTC
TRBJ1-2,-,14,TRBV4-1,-,CASSQDGRAVGAAF,TGCGCCAGCAGCCAAGATGGTCGGGCCGTCGGTGCCGCCTTC
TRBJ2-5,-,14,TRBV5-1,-,CASSLTELEETQYF,TGCGCCAGCAGCTTGACGGAGCTGGAGGAGACCCAGTACTTC
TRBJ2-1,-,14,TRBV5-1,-,CASSLAGRANEQFF,TGCGCCAGCAGCTTGGCTGGGCGCGCCAATGAGCAGTTCTTC
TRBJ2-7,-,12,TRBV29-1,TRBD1,CSVDQGAGEQYF,TGCAGCGTTGACCAGGGGGCGGGCGAGCAGTACTTC
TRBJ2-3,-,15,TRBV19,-,CASSTWTASTDTQYF,TGTGCCAGTAGTACGTGGACAGCTAGCACAGATACGCAGTATTTT
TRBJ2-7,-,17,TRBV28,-,CASSLSVVTDSSYEQYF,TGTGCCAGCAGTTTGTCAGTGGTCACAGACAGCTCCTACGAGCAGTACTTC
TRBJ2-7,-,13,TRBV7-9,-,CASSRQGGYEQYF,TGTGCCAGCAGCCGACAGGGAGGCTACGAGCAGTACTTC
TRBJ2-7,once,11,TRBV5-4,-,CASGDNYEQYF,TGTGCCAGCGGGGACAACTACGAGCAGTACTTC
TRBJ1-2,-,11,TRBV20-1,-,CSTRQAYGYTF,TGCAGTACCAGACAGGCCTATGGCTACACCTTC
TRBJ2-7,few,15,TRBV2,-,CASSESGGESYEQYF,TGTGCCAGCAGCGAATCCGGGGGAGAATCCTACGAGCAGTACTTC
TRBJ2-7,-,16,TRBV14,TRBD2,CASSHRLAGGIYEQYF,TGTGCCAGCAGCCATCGGCTAGCGGGAGGAATCTACGAGCAGTACTTC
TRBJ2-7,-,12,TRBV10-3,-,CATSDSSYEQYF,TGTGCCACTTCGGACAGTTCATACGAGCAGTACTTC
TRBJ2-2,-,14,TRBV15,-,CAVGTSGDTGELFF,TGTGCGGTGGGGACATCAGGGGACACCGGGGAGCTGTTTTTT
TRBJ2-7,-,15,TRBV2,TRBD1,CASSEVGRGLDEQYF,TGTGCCAGCAGTGAAGTCGGCAGGGGGCTCGACGAGCAGTACTTC
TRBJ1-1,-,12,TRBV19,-,CASILGDTEAFF,TGTGCCAGTATTTTAGGGGACACTGAAGCTTTCTTT
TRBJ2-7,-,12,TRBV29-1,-,CSVEVVIDEQYF,TGCAGCGTTGAAGTCGTGATAGACGAGCAGTACTTC
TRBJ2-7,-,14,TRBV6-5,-,CASSYGSGSEEQYF,TGTGCCAGCAGTTACGGGTCAGGGTCGGAAGAGCAGTACTTC
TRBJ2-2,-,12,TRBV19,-,CASSIEAGELFF,TGTGCCAGTAGTATAGAGGCTGGGGAGCTGTTTTTT
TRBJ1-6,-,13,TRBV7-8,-,CASQDSYNSPLHF,TGTGCCAGCCAAGACAGTTATAATTCACCCCTCCACTTT
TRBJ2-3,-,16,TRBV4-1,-,CASSQVPGGSTDTQYF,TGCGCCAGCAGCCAAGTCCCGGGGGGCAGCACAGATACGCAGTATTTT
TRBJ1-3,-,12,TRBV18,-,CASSPPGNTIYF,TGTGCCAGCTCACCCCCGGGAAACACCATATATTTT
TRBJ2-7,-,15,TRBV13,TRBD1,CASSPRGQGFHEQYF,TGTGCCAGCAGCCCACGGGGACAGGGGTTCCACGAGCAGTACTTC
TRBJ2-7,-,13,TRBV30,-,CAWSVTSNHEQYF,TGTGCCTGGAGTGTAACTAGCAACCACGAGCAGTACTTC
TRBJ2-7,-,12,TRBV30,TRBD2,CAWGTSAYEQYF,TGTGCCTGGGGGACTAGCGCATACGAGCAGTACTTC
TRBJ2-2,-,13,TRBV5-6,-,CASSYWATGELFF,TGTGCCAGCAGCTATTGGGCTACCGGGGAGCTGTTTTTT
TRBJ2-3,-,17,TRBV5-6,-,CASSSLEVRDFPDTQYF,TGTGCCAGCAGCTCCCTCGAGGTGCGGGATTTCCCAGATACGCAGTATTTT
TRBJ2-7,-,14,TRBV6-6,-,CASSSWESSYEQYF,TGTGCCAGCAGTTCTTGGGAGAGCTCCTACGAGCAGTACTTC
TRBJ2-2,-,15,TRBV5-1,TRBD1,CASSSDRGLTGELFF,TGCGCCAGCAGCTCAGACAGGGGGCTGACCGGGGAGCTGTTTTTT
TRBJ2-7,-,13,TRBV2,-,CASLGRVRDEQYF,TGTGCCAGCTTGGGCAGGGTGCGGGACGAGCAGTACTTC
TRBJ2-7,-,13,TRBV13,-,CASSPPGRDEQYF,TGTGCCAGCAGCCCCCCGGGCAGGGACGAGCAGTACTTC
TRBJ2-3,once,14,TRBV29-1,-,CSALQGFGTDTQYF,TGCAGCGCCTTACAGGGATTCGGCACAGATACGCAGTATTTT
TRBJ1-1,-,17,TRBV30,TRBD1,CAWSVLWDRLSNTEAFF,TGTGCCTGGAGTGTTTTGTGGGACAGGCTATCGAACACTGAAGCTTTCTTT
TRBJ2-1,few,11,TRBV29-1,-,CSVEARNEQFF,TGCAGCGTTGAGGCGAGGAATGAGCAGTTCTTC
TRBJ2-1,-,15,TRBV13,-,CASSPWSGSYNEQFF,TGTGCCAGCAGCCCCTGGAGTGGGTCCTACAATGAGCAGTTCTTC
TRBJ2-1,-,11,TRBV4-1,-,CASSLPNEQFF,TGCGCCAGCAGCCTCCCGAATGAGCAGTTCTTC
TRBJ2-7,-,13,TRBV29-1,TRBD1,CSVETGRSYEQYF,TGCAGCGTTGAGACAGGGCGCTCCTACGAGCAGTACTTC
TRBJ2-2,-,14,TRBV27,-,CASTDAPNTGELFF,TGTGCCAGCACGGACGCGCCCAACACCGGGGAGCTGTTTTTT
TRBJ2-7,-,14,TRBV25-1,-,CASSATGWAYEQYF,TGTGCCAGCAGTGCCACAGGGTGGGCCTACGAGCAGTACTTC
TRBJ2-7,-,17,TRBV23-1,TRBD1,CASSQCGPDREIYEQYF,TGCGCCAGCAGTCAATGCGGCCCGGACAGGGAAATCTACGAGCAGTACTTC
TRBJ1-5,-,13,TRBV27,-,CASSFGRNQPQHF,TGTGCCAGCAGTTTCGGTCGTAATCAGCCCCAGCATTTT
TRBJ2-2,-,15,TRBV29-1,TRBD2,CSVSLAGVNTGELFF,TGCAGCGTTAGCCTAGCGGGAGTGAACACCGGGGAGCTGTTTTTT
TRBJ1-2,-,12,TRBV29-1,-,CSVEERIFVYTF,TGCAGCGTCGAAGAACGGATTTTTGTCTACACCTTC
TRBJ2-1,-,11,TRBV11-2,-,CASSLQNEQFF,TGTGCCAGCAGCTTACAAAATGAGCAGTTCTTC
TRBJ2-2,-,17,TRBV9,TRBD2,CASSAPRAGGNTGELFF,TGTGCCAGCAGCGCCCCCCGGGCGGGGGGAAACACCGGGGAGCTGTTTTTT
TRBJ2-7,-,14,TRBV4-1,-,CASSQRVSIYEQYF,TGCGCCAGCAGCCAACGCGTTTCGATCTACGAGCAGTACTTC
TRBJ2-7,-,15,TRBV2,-,CASSESAEWGYEQYF,TGTGCCAGCAGTGAAAGCGCGGAGTGGGGCTACGAGCAGTACTTC